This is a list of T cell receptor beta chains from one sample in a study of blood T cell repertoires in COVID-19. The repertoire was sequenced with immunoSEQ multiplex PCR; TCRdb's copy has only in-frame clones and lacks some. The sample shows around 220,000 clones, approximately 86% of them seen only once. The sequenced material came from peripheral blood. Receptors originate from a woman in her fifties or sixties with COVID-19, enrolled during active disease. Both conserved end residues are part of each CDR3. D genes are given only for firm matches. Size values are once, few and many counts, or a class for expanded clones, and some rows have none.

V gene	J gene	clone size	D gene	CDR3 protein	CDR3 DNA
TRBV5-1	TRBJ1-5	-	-	CASSLIGGRDQPQHF	TGCGCCAGCAGCTTGATTGGTGGGCGCGATCAGCCCCAGCATTTT
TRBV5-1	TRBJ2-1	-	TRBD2	CASSLAGGIYNEQFF	TGCGCCAGCAGTCTAGCGGGGGGGATCTACAATGAGCAGTTCTTC
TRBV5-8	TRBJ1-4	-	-	CASSILGGTNEKLFF	TGTGCCAGCAGCATCTTAGGGGGAACTAATGAAAAACTGTTTTTT
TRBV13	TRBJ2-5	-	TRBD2	CASSWPGGEETQYF	TGTGCCAGCAGCTGGCCGGGGGGAGAAGAGACCCAGTACTTC
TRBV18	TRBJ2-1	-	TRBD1	CASSPLGTGGYNEQFF	TGTGCCAGCTCACCCCTCGGGACAGGGGGCTACAATGAGCAGTTCTTC
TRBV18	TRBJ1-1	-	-	CASSPLWVRGTEAFF	TGTGCCAGCTCACCACTGTGGGTAAGGGGGACTGAAGCTTTCTTT
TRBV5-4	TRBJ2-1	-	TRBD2	CASRVAGGPLNEQFF	TGTGCCAGCAGGGTAGCGGGGGGTCCTCTCAATGAGCAGTTCTTC
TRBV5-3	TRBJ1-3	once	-	CARADRDRPLSGNTIYF	TGTGCCAGAGCTGACCGAGACAGACCTCTCTCTGGAAACACCATATATTTT
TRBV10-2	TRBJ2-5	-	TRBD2	CASTARLAGTPRGQETQYF	TGCGCCAGCACCGCGAGACTAGCGGGGACACCAAGGGGCCAAGAGACCCAGTACTTC
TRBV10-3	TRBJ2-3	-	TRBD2	CAYRTSGGTDTQYF	TGTGCCTACAGGACTAGCGGGGGAACAGATACGCAGTATTTT
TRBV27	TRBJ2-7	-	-	CASSLSGGGTYEQYF	TGTGCCAGCAGTTTATCAGGGGGGGGGACCTACGAGCAGTACTTC
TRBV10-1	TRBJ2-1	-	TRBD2	CASSGKRAGSSSYNEQFF	TGCGCCAGCAGTGGGAAAAGAGCGGGGTCGAGCTCCTACAATGAGCAGTTCTTC
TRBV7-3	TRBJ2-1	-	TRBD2	CASSLSGASYNEQFF	TGTGCCAGCAGCCTTAGCGGGGCCTCCTACAATGAGCAGTTCTTC
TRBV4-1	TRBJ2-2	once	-	CASSQSGGGATGELFF	TGCGCCAGCAGCCAATCGGGGGGCGGGGCGACCGGGGAGCTGTTTTTT
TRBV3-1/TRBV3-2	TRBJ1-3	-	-	CASRGSGNTIYF	TGTGCCAGCAGGGGTAGCGGAAACACCATATATTTT
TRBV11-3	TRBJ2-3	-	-	CASRSRGKTDTQYF	TGTGCCAGCAGGTCCCGGGGGAAGACAGATACGCAGTATTTT
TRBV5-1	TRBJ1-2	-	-	CASSLLRNRLGYGYTF	TGCGCCAGCAGCTTGTTGAGAAATAGACTAGGGTACGGCTACACCTTC
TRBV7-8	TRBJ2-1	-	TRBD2	CASTFLAGAYNEQFF	TGTGCCAGCACCTTCCTAGCGGGTGCCTACAATGAGCAGTTCTTC
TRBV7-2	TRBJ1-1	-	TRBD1	CASSLDRARTEAFF	TGTGCCAGCAGCCTCGACAGGGCCCGCACTGAAGCTTTCTTT
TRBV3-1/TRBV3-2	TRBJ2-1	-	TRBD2	CASSPGGTPINNEQFF	TGTGCCAGCAGCCCGGGGGGGACACCAATAAACAATGAGCAGTTCTTC
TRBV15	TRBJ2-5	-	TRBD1	CAVQTGGWEETQYF	TGTGCCGTTCAGACAGGGGGCTGGGAAGAGACCCAGTACTTC
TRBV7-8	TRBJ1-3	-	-	CASSLALSGHSGNTIYF	TGTGCCAGCAGCTTAGCGCTGTCGGGACACTCTGGAAACACCATATATTTT
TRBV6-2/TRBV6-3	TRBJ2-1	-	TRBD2	CASSYSLAVTASEQFF	TGTGCCAGCAGTTACTCGCTAGCGGTGACTGCAAGTGAGCAGTTCTTC
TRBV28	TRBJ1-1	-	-	CASSLYRGGNTEAFF	TGTGCCAGCAGTTTATATCGGGGGGGGAACACTGAAGCTTTCTTT
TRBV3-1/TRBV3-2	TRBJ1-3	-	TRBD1	CASSQVTGGPGNTIYF	TGTGCCAGCAGCCAAGTTACAGGGGGCCCTGGAAACACCATATATTTT
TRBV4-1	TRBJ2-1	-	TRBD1	CASSGGTGLLNEQFF	TGCGCCAGCAGTGGAGGGACAGGCCTTCTTAATGAGCAGTTCTTC
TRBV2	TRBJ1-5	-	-	CASSEISRAQHF	TGTGCCAGCAGTGAGATTTCTCGGGCCCAGCATTTT
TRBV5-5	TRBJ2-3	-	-	CASSLGRVSSTDTQYF	TGTGCCAGCAGCTTGGGCAGGGTCTCTAGCACAGATACGCAGTATTTT
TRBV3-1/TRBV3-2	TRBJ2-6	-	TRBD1	CASSQDLQGAGTGANVLTF	TGTGCCAGCAGCCAAGATCTTCAGGGGGCAGGTACAGGGGCCAACGTCCTGACTTTC
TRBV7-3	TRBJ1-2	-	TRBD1	CASSPGQGGSYGYTF	TGTGCCAGCAGCCCTGGACAGGGAGGCTCCTATGGCTACACCTTC
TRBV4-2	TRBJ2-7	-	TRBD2	CASSQAGGAREQYF	TGTGCCAGCAGCCAAGCCGGGGGGGCCCGCGAGCAGTACTTC
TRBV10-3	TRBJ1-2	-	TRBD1	CAIPGVDRGRGGYTF	TGTGCCATCCCCGGGGTGGACAGGGGGCGAGGAGGCTACACCTTC
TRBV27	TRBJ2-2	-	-	CASSLTRGGTGELFF	TGTGCCAGCAGTTTAACCCGGGGAGGCACCGGGGAGCTGTTTTTT
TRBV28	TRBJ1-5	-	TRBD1	CASNRGLWGQPQHF	TGTGCCAGCAATAGGGGGCTGTGGGGTCAGCCCCAGCATTTT
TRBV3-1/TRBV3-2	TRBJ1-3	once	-	CASSQGFVQAIYF	TGTGCCAGCAGCCAAGGGTTCGTTCAGGCCATATATTTT
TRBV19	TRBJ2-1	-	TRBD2	CASRTSGVGEQFF	TGTGCCAGTAGAACTAGCGGGGTCGGTGAGCAGTTCTTC
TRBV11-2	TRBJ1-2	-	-	CASSSNRNLNYGYTF	TGTGCCAGCAGTTCTAACAGGAATCTTAACTATGGCTACACCTTC
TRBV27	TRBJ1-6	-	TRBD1	CASSEMTGMGSPLHF	TGTGCCAGCAGCGAAATGACAGGGATGGGTTCACCCCTCCACTTT
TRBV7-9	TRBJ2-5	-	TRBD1	CASSPGQDRETQYF	TGTGCCAGCAGCCCAGGACAGGACAGGGAGACCCAGTACTTC
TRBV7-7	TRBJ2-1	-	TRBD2	CASSVGLAGAGEQFF	TGTGCCAGCAGCGTGGGACTAGCGGGGGCTGGTGAGCAGTTCTTC
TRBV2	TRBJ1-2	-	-	CASSEKRAPLYGYTF	TGTGCCAGCAGTGAAAAGAGGGCCCCTCTCTATGGCTACACCTTC
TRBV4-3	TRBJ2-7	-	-	CASSQVWAGGNEQYF	TGCGCCAGCAGCCAAGTCTGGGCGGGCGGAAACGAGCAGTACTTC
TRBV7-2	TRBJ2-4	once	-	CASSLGAVAKNIQYF	TGTGCCAGCAGCTTAGGGGCAGTAGCCAAAAACATTCAGTACTTC
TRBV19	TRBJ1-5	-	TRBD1	CASSPRQGYSNQPQHF	TGTGCCAGTAGTCCGAGACAGGGATATAGCAATCAGCCCCAGCATTTT
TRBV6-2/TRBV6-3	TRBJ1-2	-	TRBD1	CASSARDRGRLGYGYTF	TGTGCCAGCAGTGCCCGGGACAGGGGGCGCTTGGGCTATGGCTACACCTTC
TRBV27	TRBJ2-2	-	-	CASRRGSGSTGELFF	TGTGCCAGCAGAAGGGGTAGCGGTTCCACCGGGGAGCTGTTTTTT
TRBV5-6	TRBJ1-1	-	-	CASSLSGLGFEAFF	TGTGCCAGCAGCCTGTCAGGGCTGGGATTTGAAGCTTTCTTT
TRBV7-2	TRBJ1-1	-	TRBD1	CASSFRGQRATEAFF	TGTGCCAGCAGCTTCAGGGGGCAGAGAGCCACTGAAGCTTTCTTT
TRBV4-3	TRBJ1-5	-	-	CASSQVPVHTGRDNQPQHF	TGCGCCAGCAGCCAAGTCCCCGTCCATACAGGGAGGGACAATCAGCCCCAGCATTTT
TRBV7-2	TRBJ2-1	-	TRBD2	CASSFDGGASYNEQFF	TGTGCCAGCAGCTTCGACGGGGGGGCCTCCTACAATGAGCAGTTCTTC
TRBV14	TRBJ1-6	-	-	CASSLLTGSYNSPLHF	TGTGCCAGCAGCCTACTCACCGGGAGCTATAATTCACCCCTCCACTTT
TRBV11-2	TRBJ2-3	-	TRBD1	CASSARDRYTDTQYF	TGTGCCAGCAGCGCCCGGGACAGATACACAGATACGCAGTATTTT
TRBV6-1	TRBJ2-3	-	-	CASSEVSGPTDTQYF	TGTGCCAGCAGTGAGGTTAGCGGACCCACAGATACGCAGTATTTT
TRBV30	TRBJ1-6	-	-	CAWHAIQGTPLHF	TGTGCCTGGCATGCCATTCAGGGGACACCCCTCCACTTT
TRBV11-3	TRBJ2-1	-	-	CASLGLLQDEQFF	TGTGCCAGCCTAGGACTACTCCAGGATGAGCAGTTCTTC